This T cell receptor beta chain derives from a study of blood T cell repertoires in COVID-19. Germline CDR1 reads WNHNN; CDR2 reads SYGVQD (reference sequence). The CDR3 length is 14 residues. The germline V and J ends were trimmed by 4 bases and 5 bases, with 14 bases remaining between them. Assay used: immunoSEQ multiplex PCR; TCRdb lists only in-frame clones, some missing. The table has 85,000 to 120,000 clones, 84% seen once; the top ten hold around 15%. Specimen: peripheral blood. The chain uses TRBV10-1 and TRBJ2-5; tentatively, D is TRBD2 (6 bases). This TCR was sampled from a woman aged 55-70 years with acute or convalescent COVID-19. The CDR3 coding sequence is TGCGCCAGCAGTGGGGTAGCGGTGCACGAGACCCAGTACTTC. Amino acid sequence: CASSGVAVHETQYF.